A single sample is the source of the 30 T cell receptor beta chains below, sequenced in a study of blood T cell repertoires in COVID-19. Only in-frame clones appear in the TCRdb table, and some are missing; sequencing was by immunoSEQ multiplex PCR. Of over 350,000 clones listed, about 89% are singletons. Material for sequencing was peripheral blood. Source of these receptors: a woman aged 25 to 39 with acute or convalescent COVID-19.

This sequence joins TRBV5-5 and TRBJ2-5; TRBD1 is a possible D gene (6 bases). Per germline, CDR1 SGHKS and CDR2 YYEKEE (reference sequence). Trimming cost V 8 bases and J 1 base, with 9 bases left between them. CDR3 length equals 12 residues. The CDR3 region has the DNA TGTGCCAGGACAGGTTCCCAAGAGACCCAGTACTTC. This translates into CARTGSQETQYF.

The rearrangement joins TRBV2 to TRBJ2-7; 11 nucleotides match TRBD1. The J segment lost 2 bases and the V segment lost 5 bases, leaving 2 bases of the junction unmatched. The V gene's germline CDR1 is SNHLY and CDR2 FYNNEI. The CDR3 consists of 14 residues. The CDR3: CASSMGQGAYEQYF. CDR3 sequence (DNA): TGTGCCAGCAGTATGGGACAGGGGGCCTACGAGCAGTACTTC.

The genes are TRBV19 and TRBJ1-2, with D maybe TRBD1 (5 bases). V was trimmed by 4 bases and J by 4 bases, leaving 16 bases between them. CDR1 is LNHDA, CDR2 SQIVND, per germline (reference sequence). There are 15 residues in the CDR3. The CDR3 DNA follows: TGTGCCAGTAGTACAAGCCCGGGGAGGGGCTATGGCTACACCTTC. Protein: CASSTSPGRGYGYTF.

The chain employs TRBV2 and TRBJ2-7; D might be TRBD2 (7 bases). CDR1 and CDR2 (germline): SNHLY, FYNNEI. V was cut by 5 bases and J by 2 bases, with 10 bases left in between. CDR3 size: 13 residues. CDR3 in amino acids: CASSKGGAYEQYF. As DNA, the CDR3 is TGTGCCAGCAGTAAAGGGGGGGCCTACGAGCAGTACTTC.

This clone was recorded a few times. The chain links TRBV7-9 to TRBJ2-1; D may be TRBD1 (6 bases). Germline V gene sequence: CDR1 SEHNR, CDR2 FQNEAQ (reference sequence). V shed 4 bases and J shed 5 bases, with 21 bases lying between them. The CDR3 extends over 17 amino acids. In DNA form, the CDR3 reads TGTGCCAGCAGCTCCCCGATTGGCAGGGGACCTGACAATGAGCAGTTCTTC. It encodes CASSSPIGRGPDNEQFF.

This clone was seen only a few times. The rearrangement links TRBV10-3 to TRBJ2-7, with 8 bases matching TRBD1. The CDR3 has 17 residues. V was clipped by 0 bases and J by 6 bases; unmatched bases: 13. CDR1 is ENHRY, CDR2 SYGVKD, per germline. The CDR3 coding sequence is TGTGCCATCAGTGAGTCGCACCCGTTGGACAGGGCAAGCGAGCAGTACTTC. Its translation is CAISESHPLDRASEQYF.

The chain carries TRBV10-3 and TRBJ2-3; 8 bases are a match to TRBD1. The CDR3 contains 16 residues. Germline CDR1 ENHRY, CDR2 SYGVKD. The V and J ends lost 6 bases and 1 base, in that order; junction bases with no gene match: 9. The CDR3 is CAIRADRGTGTDTQYF. The DNA for the CDR3 is TGTGCCATCAGGGCCGACAGGGGAACGGGCACAGATACGCAGTATTTT.

V is TRBV7-9 and J is TRBJ2-3, with a weak D call TRBD1 (6 bases). The CDR3 covers 15 residues. Germline-derived CDR1 and CDR2 are SEHNR and FQNEAQ (reference sequence). The V end was cut by 5 bases, the J end by 2 bases, with 14 bases between. The CDR3 DNA sequence: TGTGCCAGCAGCCTGTTGGGGGCGAACACAGATACGCAGTATTTT. Translating gives CASSLLGANTDTQYF.

This chain links TRBV3-1 (or the pseudogene TRBV3-2) with TRBJ1-2; D is undetermined. This CDR3 is built from 12 residues. Deletions cut 1 base from V and 8 bases from J, with 8 bases between. The germline gives CDR1 LGHDT, CDR2 YNNKEL (reference sequence). The CDR3 DNA is TGTGCCAGCAGCCAAGTGGGGAGCGGCTACACCTTC. As protein: CASSQVGSGYTF.

The chain links TRBV3-1 (or the pseudogene TRBV3-2) to TRBJ1-1; no firm D call. Between the trimmed V and J ends, which lost 4 bases and 1 base, there was a span of 10 bases. CDR3 size: 14 residues. Germline V gene data show CDR1 as LGHDT and CDR2 as YNNKEL (reference sequence). The CDR3 loop is CASSRTTKNTEAFF. CDR3 in DNA: TGTGCCAGCAGCCGCACTACAAAGAACACTGAAGCTTTCTTT.

The gene calls are TRBV28 and TRBJ2-2; D is uncertain. The CDR3 runs 13 residues. Germline loops: CDR1 MDHEN, CDR2 SYDVKM. CDR3 sequence (DNA): TGTGCGGCTGGGCACGCGAACACCGGGGAGCTGTTTTTT. This sequence encodes CAAGHANTGELFF.

This clone was detected once. This chain uses TRBV9 with TRBJ2-1, with 8 bases lining up with TRBD1. This CDR3 spans 17 amino acids. V lost 3 bases and J lost 7; bases outside the gene matches: 15. Germline V gene data show CDR1 as SGDLS and CDR2 as YYNGEE. The CDR3 nucleotides are TGTGCCAGCAGCGCCAGGACCCTTGGACAGGGAAGGAATGAGCAGTTCTTC. It translates to CASSARTLGQGRNEQFF.

This chain joins TRBV15 and TRBJ2-3; 7 nucleotides match TRBD2. Germline lookup yields CDR1 LNHNV and CDR2 YYDKDF (reference sequence). CDR3 length: 16 residues. Trimming removed 0 bases from V and 2 bases from J; junction bases left unmatched: 5. The CDR3 nucleotides are TGTGCCACCAGCAGAGAGGAAAGCGGGGACACAGATACGCAGTATTTT. Translated, it gives CATSREESGDTDTQYF.

The V and J genes are TRBV9 and TRBJ2-5, with D perhaps matching TRBD2 (6 bases). The CDR3 sequence is 16 residues long. Trimming took 0 bases from V and 1 from J, leaving 13 bases between them. Germline lookup yields CDR1 SGDLS and CDR2 YYNGEE. The CDR3: CASSVGVGGLQETQYF. In DNA form, the CDR3 reads TGTGCCAGCAGCGTAGGAGTCGGGGGACTCCAAGAGACCCAGTACTTC.

Concerning this clone itself: The sample carries other DNA sequences with the same CDR3. The V gene is TRBV5-1, the J gene TRBJ1-2; 7 nucleotides line up with TRBD1. Germline CDR1 is SGHRS and CDR2 is YFSETQ. J was trimmed by 8 bases and V by 2 bases; bases with no gene match: 9. The CDR3 consists of 14 residues. CDR3 DNA: TGCGCCAGCAGCTTTTCAGGGGGGCGGGAAGGCTACACCTTC. Protein product: CASSFSGGREGYTF.

This chain links TRBV4-2 with TRBJ2-3, with 12 bases aligning to TRBD2. The CDR3 consists of 20 residues. CDR1 is LGHNA, CDR2 YNFKEQ, per germline. The J segment lost 5 bases and the V segment lost 0 bases, leaving 15 bases of the junction unmatched. The CDR3 loop reads CASSQDIGLAGSPGEDTQYF. The DNA of the CDR3 is TGTGCCAGCAGCCAAGATATCGGACTAGCGGGGTCACCCGGGGAAGATACGCAGTATTTT.

This chain joins TRBV5-5 and TRBJ1-5; D gene uncertain. This CDR3 is 12 amino acids long. V shed 0 bases and J shed 8 bases, with 6 bases lying between them. Germline values: CDR1 SGHKS, CDR2 YYEKEE (reference sequence). This CDR3 reads CASSLAEEPQHF. The CDR3 bases are TGTGCCAGCAGCTTGGCCGAGGAGCCCCAGCATTTT.

The chain is built from TRBV3-1 (or the pseudogene TRBV3-2) and TRBJ2-3; the D gene is possibly TRBD2 (6 bases). The CDR3 sequence is 16 residues long. CDR1 and CDR2 from the germline V gene are LGHDT and YNNKEL (reference sequence). V lost 7 bases to trimming and J lost 1 base, with 18 bases between them. Here the CDR3 reads CASTATGTYGTDTQYF. CDR3 in DNA: TGTGCCAGCACCGCAACCGGGACTTACGGCACAGATACGCAGTATTTT.

For the CDR3, the DNA is TGCAGCGTTATAGACAGGGAGCGAGAAAAACTGTTTTTT. Amino acids: CSVIDREREKLFF. This chain uses TRBV29-1 with TRBJ1-4, with 7 positions matching TRBD1. The junction had 8 bases not matched to a gene; V was cut back by 5 bases and J by 8 bases. The V gene's germline CDR1 is SQVTM and CDR2 ANQGSEA. The CDR3 extends over 13 amino acids.

V usage is TRBV12-3 or TRBV12-4 and J usage is TRBJ1-2; 8 bases agree with TRBD1. This CDR3 contains 13 residues. V was pared by 5 bases and J by 6 bases, with 5 bases of the junction left unmatched. CDR3 DNA sequence: TGTGCCAGCAGTGTCCAGACAGGGGATGGCTACACCTTC. Encoded protein: CASSVQTGDGYTF.

The rearrangement joins TRBV27 to TRBJ2-5; 7 positions agree with TRBD1. Germline lookup yields CDR1 MNHEY and CDR2 SMNVEV (reference sequence). This CDR3 region has 14 residues. Unmatched junction bases numbered 7, after V lost 3 bases and J lost 6 bases. The CDR3 here is CASSLVSGGKTQYF. The CDR3 DNA reads TGTGCCAGCAGTTTGGTGTCAGGGGGAAAGACCCAGTACTTC.

This clone was seen at least ten times. The rearrangement uses TRBV28 and TRBJ2-3, with a possible D match to TRBD1 (5 bases). Germline-derived CDR1 and CDR2 are MDHEN and SYDVKM. The V and J ends lost 8 bases and 7 bases respectively, with 16 bases between them. The CDR3 runs 13 residues. CDR3 nucleotide sequence: TGTGCCAGCGGTGGGGCCGTTCCAAATACGCAGTATTTT. This sequence encodes CASGGAVPNTQYF.

This clone was recorded only once. DNA of the CDR3: TGCGCCAGCAGCTTAACGACTAGTAGCACAGATACGCAGTATTTT. Translation gives CASSLTTSSTDTQYF. This chain uses TRBV5-1 with TRBJ2-3, with D perhaps matching TRBD2 (6 bases). Germline V gives CDR1 SGHRS, CDR2 YFSETQ. The CDR3 is 15 residues long. V lost 2 bases, J lost 0 bases, and 10 bases lay in between.

The chain recombines TRBV19 with TRBJ2-1; 7 bases match TRBD1. CDR1 is LNHDA, CDR2 SQIVND, per germline (reference sequence). The CDR3 has 14 amino acids. The trim removed 6 bases at V and 6 bases at J, leaving 8 bases unmatched. This CDR3 is CASSRKGTANEQFF. DNA of the CDR3: TGTGCCAGTAGCCGAAAAGGGACAGCCAATGAGCAGTTCTTC.

The genes are TRBV5-4 and TRBJ1-2, with TRBD1 matching 7 bases. CDR1 and CDR2 from the germline V gene are SGHNT and YYREEE (reference sequence). The CDR3 has 14 residues. V trimming: 3 bases; J trimming: 5 bases; junction bases outside the gene matches: 7. The CDR3 loop is CASSSGQRLYGYTF. The CDR3 DNA is TGTGCCAGCAGCTCGGGACAGAGACTGTATGGCTACACCTTC.

As concerns this clone: A junction end diverges from the germline sequence, so it may reflect a read error. The CDR3 loop reads CASRPGQDWRVAF. The CDR3, as DNA: TGTGCCAGCAGGCCGGGACAAGACTGGCGGGTAGCTTTC. The chain carries TRBV6-5 and TRBJ2-7; D possibly corresponds to TRBD1 (6 bases). CDR3 length: 13 residues. Looked up from germline, CDR1 is MNHEY and CDR2 is SVGAGI.

This chain joins TRBV28 and TRBJ2-7; no clear D. Germline V gives CDR1 MDHEN, CDR2 SYDVKM. V lost 8 bases and J 1 base, leaving 12 bases between the germline ends. The CDR3 totals 13 residues. The CDR3 here is CASALVRSYEQYF. CDR3 sequence (DNA): TGTGCCAGCGCGCTGGTGCGATCCTACGAGCAGTACTTC.

The chain has TRBV30 and TRBJ1-5; D is undetermined. Looked up from germline, CDR1 is GTSNPN and CDR2 is SVGIG (reference sequence). The V gene lost 6 bases and the J gene lost 4 bases, with 13 bases spanning the gap. This CDR3 is 13 amino acids long. CDR3 nucleotide sequence: TGTGCCTGCCGGCGACCGACAAATCAGCCCCAGCATTTT. Residues: CACRRPTNQPQHF.

The chain carries TRBV5-8 and TRBJ1-3; D possibly corresponds to TRBD1 (5 bases). Germline V gives CDR1 SGHTS, CDR2 YDEGEE. V gave up 6 bases and J gave up 1 base, with 14 bases separating them. The CDR3 is made up of 15 amino acids. CDR3 residues: CASNMWGSSGNTIYF. CDR3 sequence (DNA): TGTGCCAGCAACATGTGGGGCTCTTCTGGAAACACCATATATTTT.

The chain joins TRBV7-2 to TRBJ2-3; D perhaps matches TRBD2 (5 bases). The CDR3 spans 14 residues. Trimming took off 5 bases at V and 1 base at J, with 10 bases between the two ends. Germline V gene sequence: CDR1 SGHTA, CDR2 FQGNSA. The CDR3 DNA reads TGTGCCAGCAGCAACCACGGGGGCACAGATACGCAGTATTTT. This encodes CASSNHGGTDTQYF.